Detailed here is one TCR beta chain. This clonotype was found many times. The specificity of this receptor is unknown. No much larger clone is present one base from it, and per-base qualities are unavailable. These data are taken from a study of breast tumors, draining lymph nodes, adjacent tissues (dated by TCRdb to 2016 to 2017). For context, the study as a whole: TCR beta repertoires were compared across tumor, adjacent nontumor tissue and axillary lymph nodes obtained from breast cancer patients. In human breast cancer, the study set out to assess how tumor, surrounding tissue and draining lymph node repertoires relate to one another and whether T cells might be exchanged between them.

The CDR3 starts with the cysteine, ends with the phenylalanine, and has 14 residues. Just the 42-base CDR3 DNA is kept, in frame starting at base 1. The germline V gene sets CDR1 to SGHRS and CDR2 to YFSETQ. Trimming at the junction amounts to 4 bases on V and 10 bases on J, and the germline ends lie 17 bases apart. The instrument given in TCRdb is Illumina HiSeq 2000. Multiplex PCR amplification was used to generate the TCR beta chain libraries. The amplified TCR beta chain products were analyzed by high-throughput sequencing. The raw public reads went through TCRdb reprocessing: fastp at Q25, MiXCR clone calling, in-frame beta chains kept. Rows matching on CDR3 protein sequence are summarized as one entry with the most common DNA and genes. For this sample the table gives 270,000 or so distinct CDR3 sequences, of which around 31% were detected only once. The ten largest clonotypes hold 0.85% to 1.3% of the sample.

The axillary draining lymph nodes of breast cancer patients were the source of the lymph node samples. Study-wide findings and limitations: Tumor and nontumor tissue repertoires were significantly more similar in luminal-like than in basal-like breast cancer. Tumor T-cell repertoires showed less diversity than lymph node repertoires and more diversity than nontumor tissue repertoires, and tumor T-cell repertoires showed preferential V and J gene usage. The data were judged consistent with most tumor T cells deriving from the lymph node and then expanding within tumor tissue. Rather than being directly demonstrated, the conclusion that tumor T cells originate in lymph nodes was presented as consistent with a hypothesis.

This receptor was identified in a female donor with breast cancer. Some clones in this sample may be carry-over from other donors' samples. Material: axillary lymph node tissue. This receptor chain uses TRBV5-1 and TRBJ2-2; TRBD2 could be the D gene, as 6 bases match. The encoded CDR3 is CASSAGSPPMELFF. The DNA sequence is TGCGCCAGCAGCGCCGGGAGTCCACCGATGGAGCTGTTTTTT.